This T cell receptor (beta chain) derives from a study of cytomegalovirus exposure and HLA in healthy donors. General observations from the study: An apparent linkage of common viral pathogens to several of the most significant clusters emerged in a later analysis. Follow-up analysis later connected one missense variant in DCLRE1C with trimming of TCR beta V- and J-genes.

V was pared by 4 bases and J by 0 bases, with 12 bases between. The CDR3 length is 15 residues. The V gene's germline CDR1 is KGHSH and CDR2 LQKENI. The primer mix had 60 Vbeta and 13 Jbeta primers. Sequenced by immunoSEQ multiplex PCR; TCRdb stores in-frame clones only, minus some. This table has some 120,000 clones, over 65% appearing once. A word on this clone: No antigen is known for it.

Material: PBMCs. The chain employs TRBV18 and TRBJ1-1; tentatively, D is TRBD1 (6 bases). This TCR came from a man between 45 and 60 years old in good health and CMV-seronegative. The CDR3 sequence is CASSLNGGLNTEAFF. The CDR3 DNA is TGTGCCAGCTCACTAAACGGGGGGCTGAACACTGAAGCTTTCTTT. Together with reference TRBV18 and TRBJ1-1, the CDR3 gives the full variable domain: NAGVMQNPRHLVRRRGQEARLRCSPMKGHSHVYWYRQLPEEGLKFMVYLQKENIIDESGMPKERFSAEFPKEGPSILRIQQVVRGDSAAYFCASSLNGGLNTEAFFGQGTRLTVV.